These 5 T cell receptor beta chains were sequenced from one sample in a study of cytomegalovirus exposure and HLA in healthy donors. The PCR used 60 Vbeta and 13 Jbeta primers. Produced via immunoSEQ multiplex PCR; TCRdb's table is partial and in-frame only. The table shows more than 60,000 clones, with roughly 80% occurring only once. Source material: PBMCs. The receptors derive from a male donor in good health and CMV-seropositive.

V is TRBV9 and J is TRBJ1-1; perhaps TRBD1 as D (6 bases). The ends were cut back, 0 bases at V and 2 bases at J, with 11 bases in the middle. Germline V gene lookup returns CDR1 SGDLS and CDR2 YYNGEE. CDR3 length: 15 amino acids. The DNA of the CDR3 is TGTGCCAGCAGCGTAGGTCCAGGGACAAACACTGAAGCTTTCTTT. This codes for CASSVGPGTNTEAFF.

This chain links TRBV7-6 with TRBJ2-2; D is unclear. CDR1 SGHVS and CDR2 FNYEAQ come from the germline V gene. The ends were cut back, 5 bases at V and 1 base at J, with 8 bases in the middle. The CDR3 runs 14 residues. The CDR3 region is CASSPPGNTGELFF. The CDR3 region has the DNA TGTGCCAGCAGCCCTCCAGGGAACACCGGGGAGCTGTTTTTT.

This chain uses TRBV27 with TRBJ2-1, with TRBD2 matching 8 bases. CDR1 is MNHEY and CDR2 is SMNVEV in the germline V gene (reference sequence). This CDR3 region has 17 residues. J gave up 0 bases and V 5 bases, and 9 bases lay outside the gene matches. This chain's CDR3 is CASSASGGTSSYNEQFF. CDR3 bases: TGTGCCAGCAGTGCCAGCGGGGGAACCAGCTCCTACAATGAGCAGTTCTTC.

This clone was seen a handful of times. The rearrangement links TRBV6-5 to TRBJ1-5; 9 bases line up with TRBD1. CDR1 and CDR2 (germline): MNHEY, SVGAGI. The CDR3 contains 15 residues. V was clipped by 4 bases and J by 6 bases; unmatched bases: 7. This CDR3 is CASSSTGGRTQPQHF. The CDR3 DNA reads as TGTGCCAGCAGTTCGACAGGGGGAAGAACTCAGCCCCAGCATTTT.

J is TRBJ2-5 and V is TRBV5-1; 7 nucleotides match TRBD1. V lost 4 bases to trimming and J lost 4 bases; unmatched junction nucleotides: 7. This CDR3 is built from 14 residues. The germline V gene has CDR1 SGHRS and CDR2 YFSETQ. This CDR3 is CASSTGDLLETQYF. The CDR3 bases are TGCGCCAGCAGCACAGGGGACCTTCTAGAGACCCAGTACTTC.